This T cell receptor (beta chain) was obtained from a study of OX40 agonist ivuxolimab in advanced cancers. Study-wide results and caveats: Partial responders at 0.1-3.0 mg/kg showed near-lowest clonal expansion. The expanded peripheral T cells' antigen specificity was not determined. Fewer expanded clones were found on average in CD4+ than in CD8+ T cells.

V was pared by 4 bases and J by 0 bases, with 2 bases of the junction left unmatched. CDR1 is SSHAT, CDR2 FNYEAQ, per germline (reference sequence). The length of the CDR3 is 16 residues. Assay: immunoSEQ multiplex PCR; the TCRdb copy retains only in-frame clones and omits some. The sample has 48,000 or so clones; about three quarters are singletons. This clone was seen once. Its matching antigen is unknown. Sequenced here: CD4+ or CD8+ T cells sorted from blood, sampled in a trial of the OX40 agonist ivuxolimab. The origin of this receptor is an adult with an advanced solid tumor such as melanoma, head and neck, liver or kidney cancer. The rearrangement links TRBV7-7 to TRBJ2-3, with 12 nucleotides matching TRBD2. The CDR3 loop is CASSSGTSGSTDTQYF. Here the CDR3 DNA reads TGTGCCAGCAGCTCAGGGACTAGCGGGAGCACAGATACGCAGTATTTT.